This TCR beta chain originates from a study of T cells in Graves' hyperthyroidism and ophthalmopathy. Diagnosing involved the use of clinical symptoms, serum thyroxine and TRAb, thyroid ultrasound and orbital computed tomography. The germline V gene has CDR1 SGHRS and CDR2 YFSETQ. The V gene lost 4 bases and the J gene lost 1 base, with 14 bases spanning the gap. The CDR3 length is 15 residues. Amplification of TCR beta CDR3 regions used RNA as the template. Researchers ran a first-round RT-PCR on the TCR CDR3 using the HTBI primer set. TCRdb reanalysed the multiplex PCR reads using MiXCR and keeps one entry per CDR3 protein. This table holds hundreds of thousands of distinct CDR3 sequences, over 35% found once. For this clonotype: Antigen unknown.

Study outcomes and limitations: Model output signaled ophthalmopathy a median approximately 6 months ahead of onset. Among clonotypes expanded in thyroid above 0.001, most were also found in blood. Ophthalmopathy was separated from stable hyperthyroidism by a 13 V-J model.

The V call is TRBV5-1, the J call TRBJ1-1; D not resolved. The sequence came from a man aged 18 to 35 with Graves' hyperthyroidism. The sample consisted of blood. CDR3 region: CASSNGVQTNTEAFF. The CDR3 DNA sequence: TGCGCCAGCAGCAACGGGGTCCAGACGAACACTGAAGCTTTCTTT.